Listed below are T cell receptor beta chains from one sample, sequenced in a study of T cell responses to AZD1222 COVID-19 vaccine. Clones were read by immunoSEQ multiplex PCR, and TCRdb kept only the in-frame ones, dropping some. This table holds about 110,000 clones, around 90% found once. This specimen consisted of peripheral blood, obtained 28 days after the second AZD1222 dose. These receptors were taken from an adult who received the AZD1222 COVID-19 vaccine. CDR3s include the opening cysteine and the closing phenylalanine or tryptophan. Fields, in order: CDR3 protein, CDR3 DNA, D gene, J gene, V gene, clone size. D genes are given only for firm matches. Some rows have no size entry. The others give once, few or many, or a class for an expanded clone.

CDR3: CASSDGEGTDTQYF
DNA: TGTGCCAGCAGTGACGGGGAGGGTACAGATACGCAGTATTTT
D: TRBD2
J: TRBJ2-3
V: TRBV6-4
size: NA

CDR3: CASSPGTSGGPGTDTQYF
DNA: TGCGCCAGCAGCCCAGGGACTAGCGGGGGGCCCGGCACAGATACGCAGTATTTT
D: TRBD2
J: TRBJ2-3
V: TRBV5-1
size: NA

CDR3: CASSQAGGTGELFF
DNA: TGTGCCAGCAGCCAAGCGGGGGGCACCGGGGAGCTGTTTTTT
D: TRBD2
J: TRBJ2-2
V: TRBV3-1/TRBV3-2
size: few

CDR3: CASSPGWTNEKLFF
DNA: TGTGCCAGCAGCCCTGGGTGGACTAATGAAAAACTGTTTTTT
D: NA
J: TRBJ1-4
V: TRBV2
size: NA

CDR3: CASSPDRVGEKLFF
DNA: TGTGCCAGCAGTCCCGACAGGGTCGGTGAAAAACTGTTTTTT
D: TRBD1
J: TRBJ1-4
V: TRBV28
size: once

CDR3: CASSLQPQKGGYTF
DNA: TGTGCCAGCAGCTTGCAACCCCAGAAGGGGGGCTACACCTTC
D: NA
J: TRBJ1-2
V: TRBV7-2
size: few

CDR3: CATSSQGQVYSPLHF
DNA: TGTGCCACCAGCTCCCAGGGGCAGGTTTATTCACCCCTCCACTTT
D: NA
J: TRBJ1-6
V: TRBV15
size: NA

CDR3: CASSPVAGGQGTGELFF
DNA: TGTGCCAGCAGCCCAGTAGCGGGGGGCCAGGGCACCGGGGAGCTGTTTTTT
D: TRBD2
J: TRBJ2-2
V: TRBV11-2
size: NA

CDR3: CASRTLTSPDEKLFF
DNA: TGTGCCAGTAGGACCCTGACAAGCCCCGATGAAAAACTGTTTTTT
D: NA
J: TRBJ1-4
V: TRBV19
size: NA

CDR3: CASSIDRGVANSPLHF
DNA: TGTGCCAGCAGCATCGACAGGGGTGTTGCTAATTCACCCCTCCACTTT
D: TRBD1
J: TRBJ1-6
V: TRBV7-9
size: NA

CDR3: CASRPGQGVHEQFF
DNA: TGTGCCAGCAGGCCGGGACAGGGGGTCCATGAGCAGTTCTTC
D: TRBD1
J: TRBJ2-1
V: TRBV5-5
size: once

CDR3: CASSKVCQPQHF
DNA: TGTGCCAGCAGCAAAGTTTGTCAGCCCCAGCATTTT
D: NA
J: TRBJ1-5
V: TRBV21-1
size: NA

CDR3: CASSKGLAGGYNEQFF
DNA: TGTGCCAGCAGTAAGGGACTAGCGGGGGGTTACAATGAGCAGTTCTTC
D: TRBD2
J: TRBJ2-1
V: TRBV27
size: NA

CDR3: CASRRGDGEKLFF
DNA: TGCGCCAGCCGAAGGGGAGATGGGGAAAAACTGTTTTTT
D: NA
J: TRBJ1-4
V: TRBV5-1
size: NA

CDR3: CASSQVLAEPVYTQYF
DNA: TGCGCCAGCAGCCAAGTACTAGCGGAGCCCGTTTATACGCAGTATTTT
D: TRBD2
J: TRBJ2-3
V: TRBV4-3
size: once

CDR3: CASSSWPSGGADTQYF
DNA: TGTGCCAGCAGTTCCTGGCCTAGCGGGGGGGCAGATACGCAGTATTTT
D: TRBD2
J: TRBJ2-3
V: TRBV5-8
size: NA

CDR3: CASSIDRAGTDTQYF
DNA: TGTGCCAGTAGTATCGACAGGGCGGGCACAGATACGCAGTATTTT
D: TRBD1
J: TRBJ2-3
V: TRBV19
size: NA

CDR3: CASSLGGSTQEQYF
DNA: TGTGCCAGCAGCCTGGGGGGTTCCACCCAGGAGCAGTACTTC
D: NA
J: TRBJ2-7
V: TRBV4-2
size: NA

CDR3: CASSQDGGRNNQPQHF
DNA: TGTGCCAGCAGCCAAGATGGAGGCAGGAACAATCAGCCCCAGCATTTT
D: NA
J: TRBJ1-5
V: TRBV3-1/TRBV3-2
size: NA

CDR3: CASSLVGTEETQYF
DNA: TGTGCCAGCAGCTTGGTTGGGACGGAAGAGACCCAGTACTTC
D: NA
J: TRBJ2-5
V: TRBV5-6
size: NA

CDR3: CASSRDRDDNSPLHF
DNA: TGTGCCAGCAGTCGGGACAGGGATGACAATTCACCCCTCCACTTT
D: TRBD1
J: TRBJ1-6
V: TRBV6-5
size: NA

CDR3: CASTKTWDRSEKLFF
DNA: TGTGCCAGCACCAAGACATGGGACAGATCTGAAAAACTGTTTTTT
D: TRBD1
J: TRBJ1-4
V: TRBV6-5
size: NA

CDR3: CASSPGSGEVPKLFF
DNA: TGTGCCAGCAGCCCCGGCAGCGGGGAAGTACCGAAACTGTTTTTT
D: NA
J: TRBJ1-4
V: TRBV7-6
size: NA

CDR3: CASSYPGRHEQYF
DNA: TGTGCCAGCAGTTACCCGGGACGCCACGAGCAGTACTTC
D: NA
J: TRBJ2-7
V: TRBV6-5
size: once

CDR3: CASSRIQGTEAFF
DNA: TGTGCCAGCAGCCGTATACAGGGGACTGAAGCTTTCTTT
D: TRBD1
J: TRBJ1-1
V: TRBV14
size: NA

CDR3: CASSLAKAIQETQYF
DNA: TGTGCTAGCAGCTTAGCGAAAGCCATCCAAGAGACCCAGTACTTC
D: NA
J: TRBJ2-5
V: TRBV7-7
size: once

CDR3: CASSQVTRNTEAFF
DNA: TGTGCCAGCAGCCAAGTAACGAGGAACACTGAAGCTTTCTTT
D: NA
J: TRBJ1-1
V: TRBV14
size: NA

CDR3: CATRGELNSPLHF
DNA: TGTGCCACCAGGGGAGAGCTAAATTCACCCCTCCACTTT
D: NA
J: TRBJ1-6
V: TRBV24-1
size: NA

CDR3: CASRSTGNTEAFF
DNA: TGTGCCAGCAGGTCTACCGGGAACACTGAAGCTTTCTTT
D: NA
J: TRBJ1-1
V: TRBV7-9
size: NA

CDR3: CASSLLSTTEAFF
DNA: TGTGCCAGCAGCTTACTATCGACCACTGAAGCTTTCTTT
D: NA
J: TRBJ1-1
V: TRBV7-9
size: NA

CDR3: CASSPGDLRMNTEAFF
DNA: TGTGCCAGCAGCCCCGGGGACCTTAGAATGAACACTGAAGCTTTCTTT
D: NA
J: TRBJ1-1
V: TRBV27
size: NA

CDR3: CASREGARGTGELFF
DNA: TGTGCCAGCAGAGAGGGGGCGCGGGGCACCGGGGAGCTGTTTTTT
D: NA
J: TRBJ2-2
V: TRBV28
size: NA

CDR3: CASSQSSGGSVREQYF
DNA: TGCGCCAGCAGCCAATCTAGCGGGGGCTCAGTCAGAGAGCAGTACTTC
D: TRBD2
J: TRBJ2-7
V: TRBV4-1
size: NA

CDR3: CAWNLGQGTEAFF
DNA: TGTGCCTGGAACTTGGGACAGGGAACTGAAGCTTTCTTT
D: TRBD1
J: TRBJ1-1
V: TRBV30
size: once

CDR3: CASSWGRTGNYGYTF
DNA: TGTGCCAGCAGCTGGGGGCGGACAGGGAACTATGGCTACACCTTC
D: TRBD1
J: TRBJ1-2
V: TRBV7-8
size: few